This paragraph reports one TCR beta chain. Its target is not known. This PCR relied on a set of 60 Vbeta primers and 13 Jbeta primers. Sequenced by immunoSEQ multiplex PCR; TCRdb stores in-frame clones only, minus some. Seen here are 210,000 or so clones, roughly four fifths observed once, and the top ten hold roughly 10%. This sample was taken from a study of cytomegalovirus exposure and HLA in healthy donors. About the research overall: Earlier work reported 100 million or so unique TCR beta sequences from 150 million to 200 million T cells. Study-wide results and caveats: The listing of 150 to 200 TCR beta chains classed them as cytomegalovirus-associated.

This CDR3 spans 16 amino acids. Trimming removed 4 bases from V and 1 base from J; junction bases left unmatched: 7. Per the germline V gene, CDR1 is SNHLY and CDR2 is FYNNEI. This TCR derives from a woman aged 45-65 years in good health and CMV-seropositive. Sample: PBMCs. J is TRBJ2-3 and V is TRBV2; TRBD1 agrees at 8 bases. The CDR3 loop reads CASSGAGGFGTDTQYF. The DNA of the CDR3 is TGTGCCAGCAGTGGGGCAGGGGGCTTCGGCACAGATACGCAGTATTTT.